This TCR beta chain appears in the sequencing data of a study of PD-1 blockade in mismatch repair-deficient tumors. The study's findings and limits: Rapid post-treatment expansion, then contraction, generally preceding radiologic response, marked tumor-resident clones.

Here immunoSEQ multiplex PCR was the method, and the copy in TCRdb shows in-frame clones only, minus some. The sample comprises roughly 70,000 clones, 78% of which are singletons, and nearly 5.5% rests with the top ten. CDR3 size: 15 residues. Deletions cut 0 bases from V and 2 bases from J, with 10 bases between. Germline V gives CDR1 LNHNV, CDR2 YYDKDF (reference sequence). Mismatch repair deficiency was confirmed in all patients, by PCR or immunohistochemistry. TCRs were sequenced from three patients responding to pembrolizumab. On this clone: What it binds is unknown.

The V call is TRBV15, the J call TRBJ2-5, with TRBD2 as a possible D gene (5 bases). This receptor was taken from an adult with mismatch repair-deficient cancer. The material was peripheral blood, obtained 2 weeks after starting pembrolizumab. The CDR3 nucleotides are TGTGCCACCAGCAGAGATCCGGGGAGACAAGAGACCCAGTACTTC. This codes for CATSRDPGRQETQYF.